A single T cell receptor beta chain is shown here with its context. MiXCR, applied by TCRdb to the reads, yields one record per CDR3 protein. The sample contains fewer than 550,000 distinct CDR3 sequences, 16% of which appear only once. The CDR3 sequence is 13 residues long. Germline lookup yields CDR1 SGDLS and CDR2 YYNGEE. The ends were cut back, 7 bases at V and 3 bases at J, with 14 bases in the middle. This sample stems from a study of T cell repertoires in cytomegalovirus infection. The sequence derives from a human donor in good health (CMV status not recorded). Some clones in this sample may be carry-over from other donors' samples. The sequenced sample was CD8+ T cells from PBMCs. The rearrangement links TRBV9 to TRBJ2-7; possible D gene TRBD1, 6 bases. The CDR3 protein is CASSAGVNYEQYF. Written as DNA, the CDR3 is TGTGCCAGCTCGGCAGGGGTAAACTACGAGCAGTACTTC.